The clone carrying this T cell receptor (beta chain) has only a few counts. Its antigen is unidentified. This CDR3 has 14 amino acids. The germline V gene encodes CDR1 SEHNR and CDR2 FQNEAQ (reference sequence). With 5 bases removed from V and 8 bases from J, the gap between germline ends came to 18 bases. The data stem from a study of OX40 agonist ivuxolimab in advanced cancers. Study-wide findings and caveats: It was also the case that some nonresponders had low normalized T-cell clonal expansion.

The data were produced by immunoSEQ multiplex PCR, yet TCRdb's version contains in-frame clones alone and is incomplete. The profile shows fewer than 100,000 clones, 65% to 85% of them singletons. This rearrangement joins TRBV7-9 to TRBJ1-2; D is perhaps TRBD1 (5 bases). Sample: CD4+ or CD8+ T cells sorted from blood, taken in a trial of the OX40 agonist ivuxolimab. The source is an adult with an advanced solid tumor such as melanoma, head and neck, liver or kidney cancer. This chain's CDR3 is CASSQTGTSIGYTF. For the CDR3, the DNA is TGTGCCAGCAGCCAAACCGGGACTTCTATCGGCTACACCTTC.